This T cell receptor beta chain is drawn from a study of cytomegalovirus exposure and HLA in healthy donors. Study-wide results and limits: Data from an earlier analysis indicated that most TCR beta V segments were productive either about 87% or about 30% of the time. Upon later analysis, HLA-associated TCR beta chains proved more clonally expanded than other, equally common chains. Most TCR sequences showed up rarely, but some public TCRs showed up in many donors.

Concerning this clone itself: The antigen remains unidentified.

Trimming took 0 bases from V and 9 from J, leaving 17 bases between them. The CDR3 has 15 residues. Germline V gene lookup returns CDR1 SGHRS and CDR2 YFSETQ. The primer mix had 60 Vbeta and 13 Jbeta primers. Assay: immunoSEQ multiplex PCR; the TCRdb copy retains only in-frame clones and omits some. In the table there are roughly 120,000 clones, approximately 80% of which are singletons. Input material: PBMCs. The chain joins TRBV5-1 to TRBJ2-3; tentative D call: TRBD2 (5 bases). The sequence was obtained from a man aged 50-60 years in good health and CMV-seronegative. The CDR3 DNA sequence: TGCGCCAGCAGCTTGGATAAGGGTGGGCGGGCAACGCAGTATTTT. Translated: CASSLDKGGRATQYF. Using reference TRBV5-1 and TRBJ2-3 for the parts outside the CDR3, the full variable domain is KAGVTQTPRYLIKTRGQQVTLSCSPISGHRSVSWYQQTPGQGLQFLFEYFSETQRNKGNFPGRFSGRQFSNSRSEMNVSTLELGDSALYLCASSLDKGGRATQYFGPGTRLTVL.